This TCR beta chain is drawn from a study of T cells after yellow fever vaccination. At the level of the study: Low-cell-number fractions underwent preparation using SMART-Seq v4 Ultra Low Input.

TCR cDNA was made by 5'RACE template switching, adding a universal primer site and UMIs. TCRdb fed the 5' RACE reads into MiXCR, producing one record per CDR3 protein. This sample yields about 310,000 distinct CDR3 sequences, of which 3.6% are seen a single time; around 24% belongs to the top ten. After removal of 1 base from V and 4 bases from J, the junction contained 6 bases not matched to a gene. The CDR3 spans 15 residues. Germline values: CDR1 SGHTA, CDR2 FQGNSA. On this clonotype itself: The antigen remains undetermined.

Findings of the study overall: There was a small share of clonotypes that showed up in both the CD4 and CD8 compartments. Sorted repertoires could include abundant contaminating clonotypes from bulk cells.

This chain links TRBV7-2 with TRBJ2-7; 8 bases are a match to TRBD2. The source is a man between 18 and 35 years old who received the YFV17D yellow fever vaccine. This specimen consisted of PBMCs, obtained on the day of the yellow fever booster vaccination. CDR3 protein: CASSLVGGGRYEQYF. CDR3 DNA sequence: TGTGCCAGCAGCTTAGTCGGGGGGGGCCGGTACGAGCAGTACTTC. The variable domain in full, with the rest retrieved from reference TRBV7-2 and TRBJ2-7, is GAGVSQSPSNKVTEKGKDVELRCDPISGHTALYWYRQSLGQGLEFLIYFQGNSAPDKSGLPSDRFSAERTGGSVSTLTIQRTQQEDSAVYLCASSLVGGGRYEQYFGPGTRLTVT.